This TCR beta chain was profiled in a study of blood T cell repertoires in COVID-19. On the study more broadly: Nucleic acid was either cDNA or gDNA, and it came from T cells, B-cell-depleted T cells, or PBMCs.

The CDR3 is made up of 13 amino acids. Germline V gives CDR1 LGHDT, CDR2 YNNKEL (reference sequence). V shed 6 bases, J shed 6 bases, and the junction held 6 bases outside the gene matches. Study processing details: How many nucleated cells were present was estimated from reference gene primer amplification. The data were produced by immunoSEQ multiplex PCR, yet TCRdb's version contains in-frame clones alone and is incomplete. V, J and clone size are taken as reported in that table, and D and trimming were inferred from the DNA itself. The table has some 30,000 clones, 84% seen once. The chain joins TRBV3-1 (or the pseudogene TRBV3-2) to TRBJ2-7; 9 nucleotides match TRBD2. The sequence came from a man older than 75 with active COVID-19. Sequencing was carried out using peripheral blood. The CDR3 is CASSPSGGPEQYF. CDR3 nucleotides: TGTGCCAGCAGTCCAAGCGGGGGGCCCGAGCAGTACTTC.